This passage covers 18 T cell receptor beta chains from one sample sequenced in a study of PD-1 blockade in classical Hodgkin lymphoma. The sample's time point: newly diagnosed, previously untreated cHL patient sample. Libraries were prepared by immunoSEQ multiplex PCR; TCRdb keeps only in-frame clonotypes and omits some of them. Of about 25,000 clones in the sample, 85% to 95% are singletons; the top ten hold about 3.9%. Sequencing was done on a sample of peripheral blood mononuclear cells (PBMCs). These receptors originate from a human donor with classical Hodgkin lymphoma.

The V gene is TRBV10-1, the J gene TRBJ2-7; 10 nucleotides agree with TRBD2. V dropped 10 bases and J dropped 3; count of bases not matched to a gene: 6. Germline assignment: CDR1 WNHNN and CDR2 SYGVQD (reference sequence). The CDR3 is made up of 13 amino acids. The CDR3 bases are TGCGCCACCTCTAGCGGGAGCGGCTACGAGCAGTACTTC. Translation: CATSSGSGYEQYF.

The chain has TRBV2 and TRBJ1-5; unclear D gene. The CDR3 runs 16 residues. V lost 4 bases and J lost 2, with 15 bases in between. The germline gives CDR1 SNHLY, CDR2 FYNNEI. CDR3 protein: CASSVEASGRNQPQHF. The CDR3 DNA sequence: TGTGCCAGCAGTGTGGAAGCGTCAGGACGCAATCAGCCCCAGCATTTT.

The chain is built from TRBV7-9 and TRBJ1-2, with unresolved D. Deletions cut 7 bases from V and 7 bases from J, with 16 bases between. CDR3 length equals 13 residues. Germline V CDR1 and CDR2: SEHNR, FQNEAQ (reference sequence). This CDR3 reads CASNRDWKSGYTF. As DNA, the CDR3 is TGTGCCAGCAACCGTGACTGGAAGAGTGGCTACACCTTC.

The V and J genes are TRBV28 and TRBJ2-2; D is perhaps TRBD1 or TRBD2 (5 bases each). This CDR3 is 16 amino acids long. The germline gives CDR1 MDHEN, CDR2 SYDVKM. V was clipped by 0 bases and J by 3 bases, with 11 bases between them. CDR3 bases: TGTGCCAGCAGTTTATGGGGACGAGGATACACCGGGGAGCTGTTTTTT. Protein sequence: CASSLWGRGYTGELFF.

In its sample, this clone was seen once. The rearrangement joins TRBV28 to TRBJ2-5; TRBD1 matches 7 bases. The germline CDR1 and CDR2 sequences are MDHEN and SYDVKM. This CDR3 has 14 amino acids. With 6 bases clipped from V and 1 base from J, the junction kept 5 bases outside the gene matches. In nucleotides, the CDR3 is TGTGCCAGCAGCATACGGACAGGCCAAGAGACCCAGTACTTC. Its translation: CASSIRTGQETQYF.

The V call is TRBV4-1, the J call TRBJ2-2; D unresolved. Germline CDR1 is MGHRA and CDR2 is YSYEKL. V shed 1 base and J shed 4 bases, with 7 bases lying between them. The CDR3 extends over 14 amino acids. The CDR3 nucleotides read TGCGCCAGCAGCCAAGGGTCGGGCACCGGGGAGCTGTTTTTT. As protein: CASSQGSGTGELFF.

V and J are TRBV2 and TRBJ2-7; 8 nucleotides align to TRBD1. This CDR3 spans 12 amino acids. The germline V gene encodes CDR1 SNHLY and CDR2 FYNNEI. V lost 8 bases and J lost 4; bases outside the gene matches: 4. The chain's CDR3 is CASGWTGYEQYF. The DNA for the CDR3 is TGTGCCAGCGGATGGACAGGGTACGAGCAGTACTTC.

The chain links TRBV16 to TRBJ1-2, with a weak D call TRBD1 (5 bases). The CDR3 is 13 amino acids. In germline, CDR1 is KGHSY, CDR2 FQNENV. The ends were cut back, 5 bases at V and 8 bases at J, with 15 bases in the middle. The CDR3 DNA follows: TGTGCCAGCAGCTCGGGACGATGGGAAGGCTACACCTTC. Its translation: CASSSGRWEGYTF.

The CDR3: CSVLTSASSYEQYF. The CDR3 nucleotides are TGCAGCGTCCTGACTAGCGCTTCTTCCTACGAGCAGTACTTC. The chain links TRBV29-1 to TRBJ2-7; 8 bases map to TRBD2. CDR3 length: 14 amino acids. J lost 1 base, V lost 6 bases, and 8 bases had no gene match. Germline values: CDR1 SQVTM, CDR2 ANQGSEA.

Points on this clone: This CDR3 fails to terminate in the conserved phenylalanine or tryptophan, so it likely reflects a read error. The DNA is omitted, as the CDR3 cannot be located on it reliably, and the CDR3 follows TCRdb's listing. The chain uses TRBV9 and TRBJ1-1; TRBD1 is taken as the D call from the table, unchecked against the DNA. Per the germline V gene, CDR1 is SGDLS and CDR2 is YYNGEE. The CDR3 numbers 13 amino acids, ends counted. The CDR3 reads CASSTAPGTPVHI.

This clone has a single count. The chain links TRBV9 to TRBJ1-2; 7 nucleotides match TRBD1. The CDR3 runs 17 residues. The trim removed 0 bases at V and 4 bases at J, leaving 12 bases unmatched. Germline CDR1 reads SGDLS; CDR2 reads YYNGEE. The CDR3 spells CASSVAPSLTGSYGYTF. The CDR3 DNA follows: TGTGCCAGCAGCGTAGCCCCTTCCCTGACAGGGTCCTATGGCTACACCTTC.

The CDR3 region is CASGSPTGQGNTEAFF. For the CDR3, the DNA is TGTGCTAGTGGTTCCCCTACCGGGCAGGGGAACACTGAAGCTTTCTTT. The chain employs TRBV12-5 and TRBJ1-1; a possible D gene is TRBD1 (5 bases). The germline V gene encodes CDR1 LGHNT and CDR2 FRNRAP. Trimming took off 4 bases at V and 1 base at J, with 16 bases between the two ends. CDR3 length: 16 residues.

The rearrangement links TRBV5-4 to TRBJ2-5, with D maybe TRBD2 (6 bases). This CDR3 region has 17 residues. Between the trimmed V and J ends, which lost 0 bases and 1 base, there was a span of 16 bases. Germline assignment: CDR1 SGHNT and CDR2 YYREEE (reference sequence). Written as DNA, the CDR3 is TGTGCCAGCAGCTTGGAACCGACCGGGACTTTCCAAGAGACCCAGTACTTC. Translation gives CASSLEPTGTFQETQYF.

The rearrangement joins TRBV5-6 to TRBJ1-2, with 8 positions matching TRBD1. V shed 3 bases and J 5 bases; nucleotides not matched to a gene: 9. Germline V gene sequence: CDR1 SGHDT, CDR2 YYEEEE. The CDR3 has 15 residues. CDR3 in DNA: TGTGCCAGCAGCTGGGGGAAGGGACAGGTTTATGGCTACACCTTC. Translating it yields CASSWGKGQVYGYTF.

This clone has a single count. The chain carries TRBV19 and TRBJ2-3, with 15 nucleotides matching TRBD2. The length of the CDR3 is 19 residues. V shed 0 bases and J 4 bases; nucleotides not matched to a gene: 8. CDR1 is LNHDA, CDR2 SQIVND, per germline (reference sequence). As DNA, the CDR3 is TGTGCCAGTAGTATAGATATCGGGACTAGCGGGAGGCCCGCAGATACGCAGTATTTT. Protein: CASSIDIGTSGRPADTQYF.

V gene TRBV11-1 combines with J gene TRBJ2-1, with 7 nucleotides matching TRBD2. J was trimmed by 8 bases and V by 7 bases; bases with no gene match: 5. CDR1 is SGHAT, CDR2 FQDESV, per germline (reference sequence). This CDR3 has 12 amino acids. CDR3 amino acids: CASTGGSYEQFF. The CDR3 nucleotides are TGTGCCAGCACGGGGGGATCGTATGAGCAGTTCTTC.

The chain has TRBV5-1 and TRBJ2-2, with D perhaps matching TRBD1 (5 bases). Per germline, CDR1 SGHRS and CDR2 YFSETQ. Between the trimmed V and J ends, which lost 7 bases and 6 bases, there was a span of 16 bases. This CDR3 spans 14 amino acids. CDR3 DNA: TGCGCCAGCGAGCCTGAGACAGTTCCCGGGGAGCTGTTTTTT. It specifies CASEPETVPGELFF.

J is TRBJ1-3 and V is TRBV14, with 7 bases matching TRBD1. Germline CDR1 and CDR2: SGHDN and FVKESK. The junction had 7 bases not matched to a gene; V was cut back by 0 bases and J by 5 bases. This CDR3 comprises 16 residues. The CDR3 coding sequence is TGTGCCAGCAGCCAAGACGACAGGGACAGAAGAAACACCATATATTTT. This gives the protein CASSQDDRDRRNTIYF.